This T cell receptor beta chain emerged from a study of Tregs in tolerant kidney transplant recipients (dated 2019 in TCRdb). About the investigation overall: Other Treg samples came from an approximately three-day mixed lymphocyte reaction with belatacept, some followed by an approximately 5-day donor restimulation, before sorting recipient CD4+CD25+CD127- cells. TCRbeta repertoire sequencing was used in 3 healthy controls to compare several methods for expanding Tregs specific for an allogeneic donor. Before combined kidney and bone marrow transplantation, this study identified donor-specific regulatory T cells using TCRbeta sequencing and then followed those same cells after transplant. During sorting of primary belatacept mixed lymphocyte reaction cultures, recipient cells were distinguished from donor cells with antibodies. The research as a whole found: Because the study included only a small number of patients, the results must be confirmed in larger populations and under other immunosuppression protocols. Biological reproducibility was not examined directly, but technical replication error appeared to be minimal. Expanding Tregs with activated donor B cells appeared to identify the most biologically relevant and donor-specific TCRbeta repertoire.

As to this clone: Its recognized antigen is unknown. Per-nucleotide qualities are absent, and no much larger clonotype sits a single base away.

Healthy control blood was obtained either as purchased buffy coats or from healthy volunteers. Healthy control blood was processed to PBMCs by Ficoll density gradient and cryopreserved, and patient PBMCs were collected before and after transplant. V is cut back by 5 bases and J by 5 bases, with 4 bases in the junction unmatched. Including cysteine and phenylalanine, the CDR3 has 13 amino acids. The read is trimmed to its CDR3 DNA, 39 bases read in frame from base 1. According to the germline V gene, CDR1 reads SGHTA and CDR2 reads FQGNSA. Genomic DNA was extracted from sorted cells with the QIAGEN DNeasy Blood and Tissue Kit for TCRbeta CDR3 sequencing. High-throughput TCRbeta CDR3 sequencing, including PCR amplification with bias correction and internal controls, was performed commercially through immunoSEQ. Regarding the original processing steps: Unique productive TCRbeta sequences were defined by CDR3 nucleotide sequence where primers matched, and otherwise by CDR3 amino acid sequence together with Vbeta and Jbeta genes. A sequence counted as donor-reactive if, in CFSE-low cells, the sequence had a frequency of at least 0.01% and was expanded at least 5-fold compared with unstimulated cells. Repertoire divergence was quantified by Jensen-Shannon divergence using the top 100 TCRbeta sequences ranked by frequency. When a sample had multiple sequencing runs, each run was corrected for sorting error separately and the runs were then pooled. TCRdb carries this immuneACCESS record with in-frame sequences only. Its versions omit some clonotypes, under half of them owing to an unresolved V gene in the studies checked, with the rest unexplained. Clone size and the V and J calls come from that table; the DNA yielded D and trimming. The sample includes around 30,000 clones, with 70% to 85% observed a single time. About 2.2% of the sample lies in the top ten.

The V gene is TRBV7-2 and the J gene is TRBJ2-5; 8 central bases correspond to TRBD1. This clonotype was sampled from a human donor in good health. The sample consisted of Tregs from blood cultured with allogeneic cells. The DNA sequence follows: TGTGCCAGCAGCCAATACAGGGGGGAGACCCAGTACTTC. Translated, it gives CASSQYRGETQYF.